This T cell receptor (beta chain) was profiled in a study of Graves' ophthalmopathy and Graves' hyperthyroidism. Between the trimmed V and J ends, which lost 0 bases and 5 bases, there was a span of 15 bases. This CDR3 is built from 15 residues. Germline values: CDR1 SGHRS, CDR2 YFSETQ. TCR beta CDR3 regions were amplified from RNA transcripts. HTBI-primed RT-PCR formed the first round, and a multiplex PCR formed the second. Each CDR3 protein is one row after TCRdb ran MiXCR on the multiplex PCR reads. The data show hundreds of thousands of distinct CDR3 sequences, about 20% seen once. The source of this sequence is a woman younger than 35 with stable Graves' hyperthyroidism. Some clones in this sample may be carry-over from other donors' samples. Specimen: peripheral blood. This chain links TRBV5-1 with TRBJ2-7, with D maybe TRBD1 (6 bases). In DNA, the CDR3 is TGCGCCAGCAGCTTGGCCGCACAGGGTGGCCACGAGCAGTACTTC. Its translation is CASSLAAQGGHEQYF.